This entry features one T cell receptor (beta chain) sequence. Its specificity is unknown. These data come from a study of shared clonotypes between healthy human individuals. Study-level background: Every donor yielded three CD4 naive, three CD4 memory, two CD8 naive and one CD8 memory plate. Broader study findings: Shared clonotypes across all four donors exceeded non-shared ones in generation probability.

CD45RO-negative, CCR7-positively selected cells formed the naive CD8 fraction, excluding terminally differentiated effector memory CD45RA+ cells. This CDR3 comprises 16 residues. Germline V lookup: CDR1 MGHRA, CDR2 YSYEKL. Replicate PCRs for sorted subsets used approximately 190 ng DNA; this equaled 30,000 to 35,000 T cell genomes. In the authors' methods: For the immunoSEQ data, sequences were junction-only without quality scores, so filtering differed. Sequencing was performed with immunoSEQ multiplex PCR; in TCRdb, only in-frame clones are kept and a portion is missing. V and J calls and clone size are given by that table; D and trimming were obtained from the DNA. Of about 650,000 clones detected, 95% to 96% appear once; the ten largest clones hold roughly 0.1%.

Sequenced input: naive CD8+ T cells sorted from blood. The source of this sequence is a woman aged 30 to 39 in good health. The chain couples TRBV4-1 to TRBJ2-5; 10 bases map to TRBD1. Near its end, the DNA agrees better with TRBJ2-7, so the J call may be wrong. The chain's CDR3 is CASSPHGDRGGYEQYF. The CDR3 DNA follows: TGCGCCAGCAGCCCTCACGGGGACAGGGGAGGCTACGAGCAGTACTTC.